This TCR beta chain comes out of a study of blood T cell repertoires in COVID-19. The data were produced by immunoSEQ multiplex PCR, yet TCRdb's version contains in-frame clones alone and is incomplete. The sample has about 220,000 clones; less than 85% are singletons. Germline lookup yields CDR1 SGHVS and CDR2 FQNEAQ. CDR3 length equals 16 residues. Trimming removed 4 bases from V and 2 bases from J, with 15 bases in between. The genes are TRBV7-8 and TRBJ2-1; D may be TRBD1 (5 bases). The source of this sequence is a woman of 80 years or more with acute or convalescent COVID-19. Sequenced: peripheral blood. The CDR3 bases are TGTGCCAGCAGCTCCTACCGACAGCAGGCCTACAATGAGCAGTTCTTC. Translating it yields CASSSYRQQAYNEQFF.